A selection of T cell receptor beta chains follows, all from one sample in a study of cytomegalovirus exposure and HLA in healthy donors. Some clones are missing from TCRdb's copy, which holds only in-frame ones; the method was immunoSEQ multiplex PCR. The sample carries about 89,000 clones, 67% recorded once. What was sequenced was PBMCs. These receptors were taken from a man between 25 and 39 years old in good health and CMV-seronegative. CDR3s include the opening cysteine and the closing phenylalanine or tryptophan. The order of the fields is clone size, V gene, D gene, J gene, CDR3 protein, CDR3 DNA. A D gene is named only where the DNA matches it firmly. A row's size may be missing; if present it is once, few, many or a size class.

>NA|TRBV25-1|TRBD2|TRBJ2-1
CASSERTPGLADYNEQFF
TGTGCCAGCAGTGAACGGACTCCGGGACTAGCGGATTACAATGAGCAGTTCTTC
>NA|TRBV28|TRBD1|TRBJ1-3
CASSRQPGQGSGNTIYF
TGTGCCAGCAGTCGCCAACCGGGACAGGGTTCTGGAAACACCATATATTTT
>NA|TRBV19|NA|TRBJ1-3
CASSNPRRLYSGNTIYF
TGTGCCAGTAGCAATCCGCGCCGCCTATACTCTGGAAACACCATATATTTT
>NA|TRBV7-2|TRBD1|TRBJ1-2
CASSAGTGPNYGYTF
TGTGCCAGCAGCGCCGGGACAGGGCCTAACTATGGCTACACCTTC
>once|TRBV30|NA|TRBJ2-2
CAWSVLRIGTGELFF
TGTGCCTGGAGTGTACTACGGATCGGGACCGGGGAGCTGTTTTTT
>NA|TRBV18|TRBD2|TRBJ2-7
CASSPGLEGNEQYF
TGTGCCAGCTCACCGGGACTAGAAGGTAACGAGCAGTACTTC
>NA|TRBV7-7|NA|TRBJ2-7
CASSPRNPYEQYF
TGTGCTAGCAGCCCTAGAAACCCCTACGAGCAGTACTTC
>NA|TRBV28|TRBD1|TRBJ2-5
CASSLETGGMETQYF
TGTGCCAGCAGTTTAGAGACAGGGGGAATGGAGACCCAGTACTTC
>NA|TRBV28|TRBD1|TRBJ1-1
CASRGSRTGDTEAFF
TGTGCCAGCAGGGGTTCGAGGACAGGGGATACTGAAGCTTTCTTT
>NA|TRBV5-8|NA|TRBJ2-2
CASSLVATGELFF
TGTGCCAGCAGCTTGGTAGCTACCGGGGAGCTGTTTTTT
>NA|TRBV2|NA|TRBJ1-2
CASSITGKGGYTF
TGTGCCAGCAGTATTACAGGGAAAGGAGGCTACACCTTC
>NA|TRBV9|TRBD2|TRBJ2-1
CASSVGGGLAYNEQFF
TGTGCCAGCAGCGTAGGGGGTGGACTAGCTTACAATGAGCAGTTCTTC
>NA|TRBV28|NA|TRBJ2-7
CASRRVDSEQYF
TGTGCCAGCAGGCGAGTCGACTCCGAGCAGTACTTC
>few|TRBV10-2|TRBD1|TRBJ1-5
CASRTGGLQPQHF
TGCGCCAGCCGGACAGGGGGCCTTCAGCCCCAGCATTTT
>few|TRBV4-1|NA|TRBJ2-1
CASSLGVADYNEQFF
TGCGCCAGCAGCCTTGGGGTAGCGGATTACAATGAGCAGTTCTTC
>NA|TRBV7-9|NA|TRBJ2-3
CASSLGIGGDRTDTQYF
TGTGCCAGCAGCCTAGGGATCGGCGGAGACCGCACAGATACGCAGTATTTT
>many|TRBV28|TRBD1|TRBJ1-5
CASSPGTGNQPQHF
TGTGCCAGCAGTCCCGGGACAGGGAATCAGCCCCAGCATTTT
>NA|TRBV5-6|NA|TRBJ1-6
CASSSAGNSPLHF
TGTGCCAGCAGCTCTGCGGGGAATTCACCCCTCCACTTT
>NA|TRBV6-5|TRBD1|TRBJ2-4
CASSSRGRGNIQYF
TGTGCCAGCAGTTCCAGGGGGCGAGGGAACATTCAGTACTTC
>few|TRBV7-2|TRBD1|TRBJ2-7
CASSWDRGEQYF
TGTGCCAGCAGCTGGGACAGGGGCGAGCAGTACTTC
>NA|TRBV7-7|TRBD2|TRBJ2-2
CASSLGLAIRELFF
TGTGCCAGCAGCTTGGGACTAGCAATCAGGGAGCTGTTTTTT
>few|TRBV7-2|TRBD2|TRBJ2-3
CASSTRTSTDTQYF
TGTGCCAGCAGCACCAGGACTAGTACAGATACGCAGTATTTT
>NA|TRBV5-1|NA|TRBJ2-1
CASSLAPSDEQFF
TGCGCCAGCAGCTTGGCACCTAGCGATGAGCAGTTCTTC
>NA|TRBV7-9|NA|TRBJ2-2
CASSLATGKAGELFF
TGTGCCAGCAGCTTAGCTACAGGGAAGGCCGGGGAGCTGTTTTTT
>NA|TRBV29-1|NA|TRBJ2-2
CSVENEGDAELFF
TGCAGCGTTGAAAACGAGGGTGACGCGGAGCTGTTTTTT
>NA|TRBV7-3|NA|TRBJ2-1
CASSLNSGASEQFF
TGTGCCAGCAGCCTAAATTCAGGGGCCAGTGAGCAGTTCTTC
>NA|TRBV5-1|NA|TRBJ1-4
CASSPATNEKLFF
TGCGCCAGCAGCCCTGCAACTAATGAAAAACTGTTTTTT
>NA|TRBV6-5|NA|TRBJ1-6
CASLRTYGVGSPLHF
TGTGCCAGCCTCCGAACCTACGGGGTAGGTTCACCCCTCCACTTT
>NA|TRBV4-2|NA|TRBJ2-2
CASSHVGETGELFF
TGTGCCAGCAGCCATGTCGGAGAGACCGGGGAGCTGTTTTTT
>NA|TRBV28|TRBD1|TRBJ2-1
CASSSRDREGYEQFF
TGTGCCAGCAGTTCCCGGGACAGGGAAGGATATGAGCAGTTCTTC
>NA|TRBV19|NA|TRBJ2-7
CASSIDLEYSSYEQYF
TGTGCCAGTAGTATAGATCTCGAGTATAGCTCCTACGAGCAGTACTTC
>NA|TRBV30|NA|TRBJ1-1
CAWSVGGNTEAFF
TGTGCCTGGAGTGTCGGGGGAAACACTGAAGCTTTCTTT
>NA|TRBV7-6|NA|TRBJ2-2
CASSPRVQGVPGELFF
TGTGCCAGCAGCCCCCGGGTACAGGGTGTCCCCGGGGAGCTGTTTTTT
>NA|TRBV15|NA|TRBJ1-4
CATSPTREGNEKLFF
TGTGCCACCAGCCCCACACGGGAAGGGAATGAAAAACTGTTTTTT
>NA|TRBV13|NA|TRBJ1-6
CASSAGRENSPLHF
TGTGCCAGCAGCGCGGGACGGGAAAATTCACCCCTCCACTTT
>few|TRBV19|NA|TRBJ1-5
CASSDSGGRLQPQHF
TGTGCCAGTAGTGACTCCGGGGGGAGATTACAGCCCCAGCATTTT
>NA|TRBV28|NA|TRBJ2-7
CASSAVGGYEQYF
TGTGCCAGCAGCGCAGTAGGGGGCTACGAGCAGTACTTC
>once|TRBV5-6|NA|TRBJ1-2
CASSSPQGKGTNYGYTF
TGTGCCAGCAGCTCCCCGCAGGGGAAAGGGACTAACTATGGCTACACCTTC